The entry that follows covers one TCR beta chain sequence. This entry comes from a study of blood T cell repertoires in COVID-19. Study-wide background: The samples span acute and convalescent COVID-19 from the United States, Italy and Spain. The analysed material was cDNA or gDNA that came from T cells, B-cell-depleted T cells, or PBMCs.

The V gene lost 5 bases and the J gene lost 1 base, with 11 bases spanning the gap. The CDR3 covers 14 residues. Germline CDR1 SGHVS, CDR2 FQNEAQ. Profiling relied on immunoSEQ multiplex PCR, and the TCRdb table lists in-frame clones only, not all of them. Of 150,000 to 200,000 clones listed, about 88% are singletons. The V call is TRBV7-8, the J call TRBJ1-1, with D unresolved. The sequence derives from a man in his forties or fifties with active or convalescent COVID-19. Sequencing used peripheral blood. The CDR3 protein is CASSQPGKNTEAFF. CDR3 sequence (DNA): TGTGCCAGCAGCCAACCGGGAAAGAACACTGAAGCTTTCTTT.